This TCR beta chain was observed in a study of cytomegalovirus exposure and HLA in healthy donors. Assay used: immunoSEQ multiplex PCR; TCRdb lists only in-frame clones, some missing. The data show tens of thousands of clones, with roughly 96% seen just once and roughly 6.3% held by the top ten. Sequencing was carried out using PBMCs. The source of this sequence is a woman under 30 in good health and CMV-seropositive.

CDR3: CASSTSGTGVNEQYF. The CDR3, as DNA: TGTGCCAGCAGCACAAGTGGGACAGGTGTCAACGAGCAGTACTTC. This sequence joins TRBV9 and TRBJ2-7; 8 positions agree with TRBD1. Trimming took 4 bases from V and 5 from J; bases not matched to a gene: 11. The CDR3 has 15 residues. Per the germline V gene, CDR1 is SGDLS and CDR2 is YYNGEE.